This TCR beta chain was profiled in a study of blood T cells in healthy people across ages. This clonotype has more than one count but fewer than ten. A sample-barcoded 5' primer and a J-beta primer mix were used in a second PCR of roughly 6 to 11 cycles. TCRdb ran MiXCR on the 5' RACE reads and lists one entry per CDR3 protein. Of approximately 490,000 distinct CDR3 sequences listed, under 30% are singletons. The same specimen was also included in a second study, on T cells of mothers and their children.

The sequencing input was blood. This clonotype was sampled from a boy aged 10-17 years in good health.

The CDR3 bases are TGTGCCAGCAGCTTAGGTGGTCAGGGGAGTACCACTGAAGCTTTCTTT. Translation gives CASSLGGQGSTTEAFF. The chain combines TRBV7-2 with TRBJ1-1, with D perhaps matching TRBD1 (6 bases). V lost 1 base and J 4 bases, leaving 16 bases between the germline ends. Germline V gene lookup returns CDR1 SGHTA and CDR2 FQGNSA. CDR3 length equals 16 residues.